Below, 8 T cell receptor beta chains from the same sample are listed, as sequenced in a study of neurological immune-mediated disorders (dated by TCRdb to the late 2010s). The method behind the library was 5' RACE. The reads were generated on an Illumina HiSeq 2500. In-frame beta chains were kept once TCRdb had trimmed the public reads at Q25 with fastp and called clones with MiXCR. Every entry covers one CDR3 protein and lists the most common genes and DNA from its rows. Present in this sample are roughly 43,000 distinct CDR3 sequences, roughly 2% of which were seen just once. The top ten clones comprise around 2.3% of the sample. The material sequenced was PBMCs. The source of these receptors is a woman between 35 and 50 years old with multiple sclerosis.

This clonotype was found many times. The chain uses TRBV15 and TRBJ2-1; TRBD2 aligns across 7 bases. The CDR3 spans 14 residues. Trimming at V came to 7 bases and at J to 4 bases, leaving 7 bases not matched to a gene. Germline lookup yields CDR1 LNHNV and CDR2 YYDKDF (reference sequence). The CDR3 DNA sequence: TGTGCCACCACCGAGTCTAGCGGATACAATGAGCAGTTCTTC. Its protein product is CATTESSGYNEQFF.

This clonotype was seen at least ten times. This chain's CDR3 is CASEKEGARVQFF. CDR3 nucleotides: TGTGCCAGCGAAAAGGAGGGGGCGCGAGTCCAGTTCTTC. The chain has TRBV12-3 or TRBV12-4 and TRBJ2-1; D may be TRBD1 (7 bases). CDR3 length: 13 residues. V was clipped by 8 bases and J by 13 bases, with 21 bases between them.

This clonotype was picked up many times. The chain couples TRBV20-1 to TRBJ1-2, with 9 bases identical to TRBD1. CDR1 and CDR2 (germline): DFQATT, SNEGSKA (reference sequence). The CDR3 is 15 residues long. The CDR3 sequence: CSAATRTGEIYGYTF. Written as DNA, the CDR3 is TGCAGCGCTGCCACCCGGACAGGGGAGATCTATGGCTACACCTTC.

Many counts were recorded for this clonotype. The chain employs TRBV20-1 and TRBJ1-5, with D possibly TRBD1 on 6 matching bases. The ends were cut back, 3 bases at V and 3 bases at J, with 15 bases in the middle. Germline V gene data show CDR1 as DFQATT and CDR2 as SNEGSKA (reference sequence). The CDR3 is 15 residues long. The CDR3 here is CSASDSRDTNQPQHF. CDR3 bases: TGCAGTGCTAGCGACTCCCGGGACACCAATCAGCCCCAGCATTTT.

This clonotype occurred many times. J is TRBJ2-7 and V is TRBV10-3; TRBD1 aligns across 7 bases. Germline V CDR1 and CDR2: ENHRY, SYGVKD. This CDR3 has 12 residues. The trim removed 10 bases at V and 4 bases at J, leaving 7 bases unmatched. The CDR3 loop is CANGQVRYEQYF. The CDR3 bases are TGTGCCAACGGACAGGTCAGATACGAGCAGTACTTC.

This clonotype showed up many times. The chain employs TRBV5-1 and TRBJ2-3, with 11 bases aligning to TRBD2. The CDR3 runs 17 residues. V gave up 4 bases and J gave up 6 bases; unmatched junction bases: 13. The germline CDR1 and CDR2 sequences are SGHRS and YFSETQ. CDR3 coding DNA: TGCGCCAGCAGCCTTCTAGCGGGGGGACCTTCTATGGATACGCAGTATTTT. This codes for CASSLLAGGPSMDTQYF. The variable domain in full, completed from reference TRBV5-1 and TRBJ2-3, reads KAGVTQTPRYLIKTRGQQVTLSCSPISGHRSVSWYQQTPGQGLQFLFEYFSETQRNKGNFPGRFSGRQFSNSRSEMNVSTLELGDSALYLCASSLLAGGPSMDTQYFGPGTRLTVL.

A few counts support this clonotype. This chain links TRBV9 with TRBJ2-3, with D uncertain. Per germline, CDR1 SGDLS and CDR2 YYNGEE. V dropped 4 bases and J dropped 2 bases, with 8 bases sitting between them. The CDR3 is 13 amino acids. DNA for the CDR3: TGTGCCAGCAGCCTTCTGACCACAGATACGCAGTATTTT. This sequence encodes CASSLLTTDTQYF.

This clonotype was seen many times. The V call is TRBV5-8, the J call TRBJ2-7; no reliable D call. The V end was cut by 0 bases, the J end by 1 base, with 23 bases between. The germline V gene has CDR1 SGHTS and CDR2 YDEGEE. This CDR3 has 19 residues. The CDR3: CASSLDGLSLLSPSYEQYF. For the CDR3, the DNA is TGTGCCAGCAGCTTGGACGGGCTCTCACTCCTATCACCTTCCTACGAGCAGTACTTC.